The T cell receptor beta chain described here comes from a study of blood T cell repertoires in COVID-19. Study-level information: Sources were T cells, B-cell-depleted T cells, or PBMCs; the material itself was cDNA or gDNA.

The count of this clone is one. The authors' processing: Cell counts per sample came from amplifying reference gene primers. This table comes from immunoSEQ multiplex PCR, and its TCRdb copy is limited to in-frame clones, with some not included. That table supplies the V and J calls and clone size; D and trimming were determined from the DNA. The profile shows fewer than 300,000 clones, roughly 86% of them singletons. The TCR sequence derives from a middle-aged man who had recovered from COVID-19. Specimen: peripheral blood.

CDR3 sequence: CASSPQLRANTEAFF. The CDR3, as DNA: TGTGCCAGCAGCCCTCAACTTCGAGCGAACACTGAAGCTTTCTTT. The V call is TRBV9, the J call TRBJ1-1; D is ambiguous. The V and J ends lost 4 bases and 1 base respectively, with 14 bases between them. This CDR3 contains 15 residues. The V gene's germline CDR1 is SGDLS and CDR2 YYNGEE.